The present T cell receptor beta chain was sequenced within a study of tumor-infiltrating lymphocytes in oesophageal squamous cell carcinoma. Germline V gene data show CDR1 as SGHVS and CDR2 as FNYEAQ. The CDR3 is made up of 16 amino acids. TCRdb recomputed calls from the PCR reads with MiXCR, one row per CDR3 protein. The table includes roughly 16,000 distinct CDR3 sequences, 45% to 50% detected once. Details on this clonotype: A junction boundary mismatches the germline segment, possibly from a read error.

The chain couples TRBV7-6 to TRBJ2-1; 8 positions match TRBD1. Input material: esophageal tumor tissue. The sequence was collected from a male donor with esophageal squamous cell carcinoma. The CDR3 loop is CASSLVYSGGYDEQFF. In DNA, the CDR3 is TGTGCCAGCAGCTTAGTGTATTCAGGGGGCTACGATGAGCAGTTCTTC.